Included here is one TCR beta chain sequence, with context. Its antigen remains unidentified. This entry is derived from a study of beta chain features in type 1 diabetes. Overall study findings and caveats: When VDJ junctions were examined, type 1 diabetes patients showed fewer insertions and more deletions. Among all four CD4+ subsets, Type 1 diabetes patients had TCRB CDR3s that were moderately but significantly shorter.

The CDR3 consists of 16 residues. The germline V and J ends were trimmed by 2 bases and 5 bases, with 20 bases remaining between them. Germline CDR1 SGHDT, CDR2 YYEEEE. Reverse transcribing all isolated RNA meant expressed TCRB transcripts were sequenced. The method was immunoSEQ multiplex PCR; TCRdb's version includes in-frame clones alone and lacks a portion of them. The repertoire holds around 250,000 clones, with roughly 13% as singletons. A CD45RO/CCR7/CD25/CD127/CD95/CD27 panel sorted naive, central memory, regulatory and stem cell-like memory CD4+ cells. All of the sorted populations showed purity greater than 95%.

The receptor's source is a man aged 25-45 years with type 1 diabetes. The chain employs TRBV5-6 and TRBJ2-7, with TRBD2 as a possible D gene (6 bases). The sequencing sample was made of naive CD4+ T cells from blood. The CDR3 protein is CASSLPGTGVEDEQYF. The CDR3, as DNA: TGTGCCAGCAGCTTACCCGGGACTGGGGTTGAGGACGAGCAGTACTTC.